The entry below describes one T cell receptor beta chain. Antigen specificity is unknown. This entry belongs to a study of T cells in Graves' hyperthyroidism and ophthalmopathy. TCR beta CDR3 region amplification was performed from RNA transcripts. RT-PCR in the first round (using the HTBI primer set) targeted the TCR CDR3. TCRdb independently ran MiXCR on the multiplex PCR reads; one entry per CDR3 protein. The sample holds about 350,000 distinct CDR3 sequences, 15% to 20% seen once. The germline V and J ends were trimmed by 1 base and 5 bases, with 15 bases remaining between them. The CDR3 extends over 15 amino acids. Germline assignment: CDR1 LGHNA and CDR2 YNFKEQ. Study-level points and caveats: Blood samples included most of the expanded thyroid clonotypes exceeding 0.001.

The gene calls are TRBV4-2 and TRBJ2-7, with D possibly TRBD1 on 6 matching bases. The sequenced sample was blood. The receptor comes from a woman in her twenties or thirties with Graves' hyperthyroidism that later progressed to Graves' ophthalmopathy. The CDR3 coding sequence is TGTGCCAGCAGCCAAGGAGCACAGGGCGGCCACGAGCAGTACTTC. Its translation: CASSQGAQGGHEQYF.